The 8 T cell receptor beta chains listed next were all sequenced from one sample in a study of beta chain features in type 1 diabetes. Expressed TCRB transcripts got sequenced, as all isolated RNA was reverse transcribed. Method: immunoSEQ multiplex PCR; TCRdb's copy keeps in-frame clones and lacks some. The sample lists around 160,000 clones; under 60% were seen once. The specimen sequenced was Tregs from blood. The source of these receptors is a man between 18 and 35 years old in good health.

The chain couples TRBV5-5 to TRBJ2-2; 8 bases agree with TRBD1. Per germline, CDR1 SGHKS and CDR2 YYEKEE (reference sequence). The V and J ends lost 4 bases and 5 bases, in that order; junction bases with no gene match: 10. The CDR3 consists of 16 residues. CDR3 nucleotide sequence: TGTGCCAGCAGCCGGGACAGGAGCCGGGATACCGGGGAGCTGTTTTTT. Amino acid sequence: CASSRDRSRDTGELFF.

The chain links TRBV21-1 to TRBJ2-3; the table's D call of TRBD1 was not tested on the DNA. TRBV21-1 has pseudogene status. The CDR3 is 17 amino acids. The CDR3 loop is CASSQPQGGINTDTQYF. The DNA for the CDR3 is TGTGCCAGCAGCCAACCCCAGGGGGGAATAAACACAGATACGCAGTATTTT.

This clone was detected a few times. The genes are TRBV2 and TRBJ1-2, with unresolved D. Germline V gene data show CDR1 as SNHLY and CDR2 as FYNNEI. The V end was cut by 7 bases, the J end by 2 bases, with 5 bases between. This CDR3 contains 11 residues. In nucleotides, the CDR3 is TGTGCCAGCACCTTAAACTATGGCTACACCTTC. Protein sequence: CASTLNYGYTF.

The CDR3, as DNA: TGTGCCATCAGTCCCGGGACTAGCATGGATACGCAGTATTTT. Its translation: CAISPGTSMDTQYF. The chain joins TRBV10-3 to TRBJ2-3, with 9 bases identical to TRBD2. The CDR3 contains 14 residues. The V gene end was trimmed by 5 bases and the J gene end by 6 bases; junction bases not matched to a gene: 6. CDR1 is ENHRY and CDR2 is SYGVKD in the germline V gene.

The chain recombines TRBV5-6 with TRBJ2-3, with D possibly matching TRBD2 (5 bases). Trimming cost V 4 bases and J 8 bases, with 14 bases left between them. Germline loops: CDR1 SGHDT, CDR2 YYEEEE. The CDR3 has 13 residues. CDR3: CASSPKARVTQYF. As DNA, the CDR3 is TGTGCCAGCAGCCCCAAAGCGCGGGTTACGCAGTATTTT.

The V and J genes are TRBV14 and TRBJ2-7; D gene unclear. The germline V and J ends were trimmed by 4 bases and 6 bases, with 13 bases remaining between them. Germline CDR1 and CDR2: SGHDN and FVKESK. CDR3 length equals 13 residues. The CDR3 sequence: CASSLLRTSEQYF. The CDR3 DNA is TGTGCCAGCAGCCTTCTGCGTACCTCCGAGCAGTACTTC.

CDR3 in DNA: TGTGCCAGCATGGTGCACTCAAGCTCCTACGAGCAGTACTTC. It yields the protein CASMVHSSSYEQYF. V gene TRBV28 combines with J gene TRBJ2-7; D remains unclear. The germline V gene encodes CDR1 MDHEN and CDR2 SYDVKM. Trimming left V 7 bases short and J 0 bases short, with 13 bases between. CDR3 size: 14 residues.

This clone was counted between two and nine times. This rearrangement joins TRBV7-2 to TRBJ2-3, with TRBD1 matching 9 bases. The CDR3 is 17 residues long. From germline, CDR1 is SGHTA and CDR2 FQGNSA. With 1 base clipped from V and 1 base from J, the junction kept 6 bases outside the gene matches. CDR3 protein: CASSLVGQGPGTDTQYF. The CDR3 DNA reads TGTGCCAGCAGCTTAGTCGGACAGGGGCCGGGCACAGATACGCAGTATTTT.